The 20 T cell receptor beta chains below all came from one sample that was sequenced in a study of shared clonotypes between healthy human individuals. The method was immunoSEQ multiplex PCR; TCRdb's version includes in-frame clones alone and lacks a portion of them. The profile covers about 1 million clones, with around 75% appearing a single time and around 1.5% taken by the ten largest. Sequencing used memory CD4+ T cells sorted from blood. Noted subset: CD45RA-negative fraction. These TCRs come from a man in his late teens or twenties in good health.

This clone was found a few times. The chain has TRBV20-1 and TRBJ2-7; tentative D call: TRBD1 (5 bases). Trimming shortened V by 3 bases and J by 3 bases, and 6 bases separated the two germline ends. Germline assignment: CDR1 DFQATT and CDR2 SNEGSKA (reference sequence). The CDR3 spans 11 residues. The CDR3: CSARDNYEQYF. DNA for the CDR3: TGCAGTGCTAGGGACAACTACGAGCAGTACTTC.

The chain joins TRBV29-1 to TRBJ2-5; D remains ambiguous. V shed 4 bases and J shed 0 bases, with 9 bases lying between them. CDR1 is SQVTM, CDR2 ANQGSEA, per germline. The CDR3 extends over 13 amino acids. In DNA form, the CDR3 reads TGCAGCGTTGGGCAGGCGTACCAAGAGACCCAGTACTTC. Protein product: CSVGQAYQETQYF.

A few counts support this clone. The chain has TRBV4-3 and TRBJ2-4; no clear D. The germline CDR1 and CDR2 sequences are LGHNA and YSLEER. Trimming shortened V by 0 bases and J by 7 bases, and 19 bases separated the two germline ends. The length of the CDR3 is 17 residues. This chain's CDR3 is CASSQDPSGVINNIQYF. The CDR3 region has the DNA TGCGCCAGCAGCCAAGATCCAAGTGGAGTTATCAATAACATTCAGTACTTC.

This clone has only one observation. The rearrangement joins TRBV9 to TRBJ2-7; 7 bases are shared with TRBD2. V lost 2 bases to trimming and J lost 5 bases; unmatched junction nucleotides: 16. From germline, CDR1 is SGDLS and CDR2 YYNGEE. This CDR3 comprises 17 residues. CDR3 DNA sequence: TGTGCCAGCAGCGTGTCGTTCCGACTAGCCGGATCGAACGAGCAGTACTTC. It is translated as CASSVSFRLAGSNEQYF.

The chain links TRBV30 to TRBJ1-2; TRBD1 agrees at 9 bases. The ends lost 1 base at V and 4 bases at J; junction bases unmatched: 10. The CDR3 loop spans 16 amino acids. CDR1 and CDR2 (germline): GTSNPN, SVGIG (reference sequence). For the CDR3, the DNA is TGTGCCTGGAGTGAAACAGGGGGCCTACGAAGCTATGGCTACACCTTC. It yields the protein CAWSETGGLRSYGYTF.

J is TRBJ2-5 and V is TRBV30, with 12 bases that match TRBD2. The V gene end was trimmed by 5 bases and the J gene end by 5 bases; junction bases not matched to a gene: 12. The CDR3 length is 16 residues. Germline V lookup: CDR1 GTSNPN, CDR2 SVGIG (reference sequence). The CDR3 nucleotides are TGTGCCTGGTCCCCGCCACTAGCGGGGGGTCTCGAGACCCAGTACTTC. It yields the protein CAWSPPLAGGLETQYF.

This clone was counted a few times. The rearrangement joins TRBV28 to TRBJ1-1; D unclear. The CDR3 consists of 14 residues. CDR1 is MDHEN and CDR2 is SYDVKM in the germline V gene. V lost 3 bases and J lost 0, with 8 bases in between. The CDR3 DNA sequence: TGTGCCAGCAGTTTGATAACGTTGAACACTGAAGCTTTCTTT. The encoded protein is CASSLITLNTEAFF.

In DNA form, the CDR3 reads TGCGCCAGCAGCCCCCAGACCTCGGACTATGGCTACACCTTC. Its translation is CASSPQTSDYGYTF. The chain recombines TRBV5-1 with TRBJ1-2; D remains unclear. Per germline, CDR1 SGHRS and CDR2 YFSETQ. V lost 4 bases to trimming and J lost 3 bases, with 13 bases between them. This CDR3 is built from 14 residues.

This rearrangement joins TRBV29-1 to TRBJ1-2; D is uncertain. Germline V lookup: CDR1 SQVTM, CDR2 ANQGSEA. This CDR3 is built from 14 residues. Trimming removed 6 bases at V and 3 bases at J, with 17 bases between. CDR3 in amino acids: CSVGFSSLDYGYTF. In DNA, the CDR3 is TGCAGCGTAGGATTTTCGAGTCTGGACTATGGCTACACCTTC.

The chain employs TRBV7-9 and TRBJ1-4; no clear D gene. CDR3 length: 14 residues. Trimming cost V 5 bases and J 7 bases, with 14 bases left between them. Looked up from germline, CDR1 is SEHNR and CDR2 is FQNEAQ (reference sequence). CDR3 in DNA: TGTGCCAGCAGCCCGACCCCGACGGGTGAAAAACTGTTTTTT. Amino acid sequence: CASSPTPTGEKLFF.

The rearrangement links TRBV7-6 to TRBJ2-7, with 7 bases that match TRBD1. This CDR3 region has 12 residues. Trimming removed 4 bases from V and 6 bases from J; junction bases left unmatched: 3. Germline CDR1 and CDR2: SGHVS and FNYEAQ. The CDR3 DNA reads TGTGCCAGCAGCTCCACAGGGGCCGAGCAGTACTTC. Its protein is CASSSTGAEQYF.

Comment on this clone: In the same sample, other DNA sequences code for this CDR3. DNA for the CDR3: TGTGCCAGCAGCCCACCGGGACGGGATGAAAAACTGTTTTTT. Translated, it gives CASSPPGRDEKLFF. The chain recombines TRBV9 with TRBJ1-4; tentative D call: TRBD1 (5 bases). The CDR3 is 14 amino acids. Germline V gene data show CDR1 as SGDLS and CDR2 as YYNGEE. V was trimmed by 4 bases and J by 6 bases, leaving 13 bases between them.

The gene calls are TRBV10-3 and TRBJ1-1, with a tentative D call TRBD1 (6 bases). Germline values: CDR1 ENHRY, CDR2 SYGVKD. Trimming pared 6 bases from V and 2 bases from J, leaving 13 bases between. CDR3 length: 14 residues. The chain's CDR3 is CAIRGAGFNTEAFF. CDR3 nucleotides: TGTGCCATCAGGGGGGCGGGGTTTAACACTGAAGCTTTCTTT.

This clone was seen once. The genes are TRBV5-6 and TRBJ1-3; D possibly corresponds to TRBD1 (5 bases). V was trimmed by 3 bases and J by 4 bases, leaving 17 bases between them. CDR1 is SGHDT, CDR2 YYEEEE, per germline. CDR3 length equals 16 residues. The CDR3 sequence is CASSSSKGFSGNTIYF. CDR3 coding DNA: TGTGCCAGCAGCTCATCCAAGGGGTTCTCAGGAAACACCATATATTTT.

This clone was seen once. The J gene is TRBJ2-4, the V gene TRBV7-9; no definite D call. Germline values: CDR1 SEHNR, CDR2 FQNEAQ (reference sequence). The length of the CDR3 is 13 residues. Trimming removed 1 base from V and 6 bases from J, with 7 bases in between. CDR3 in amino acids: CASSLEAVNIQYF. The CDR3 nucleotides read TGTGCCAGCAGCTTAGAAGCAGTAAACATTCAGTACTTC.

This clone was observed a few times. The junction does not match germline at one end; this may be a read error. This chain connects TRBV7-7 to TRBJ1-2; a possible D gene is TRBD1 (6 bases). There are 15 residues in the CDR3. Per germline, CDR1 SSHAT and CDR2 FNYEAQ (reference sequence). The CDR3 reads CASSLAGDEVHGYTF. The CDR3 DNA sequence: TGTGCTAGCAGCTTAGCAGGGGATGAGGTGCATGGCTACACCTTC.

The gene calls are TRBV4-1 and TRBJ1-2, with TRBD1 matching over 7 bases. Trimming took 1 base from V and 5 from J; bases not matched to a gene: 10. The germline CDR1 and CDR2 sequences are MGHRA and YSYEKL. The CDR3 has 16 residues. This CDR3 is CASSQGMAGGVYGYTF. CDR3 DNA sequence: TGCGCCAGCAGCCAAGGCATGGCAGGGGGAGTTTATGGCTACACCTTC.

The chain is built from TRBV10-1 and TRBJ2-1; D not certain. This CDR3 has 15 residues. Trimming stripped 3 bases from V and 1 base from J, with 10 bases between. CDR1 is WNHNN and CDR2 is SYGVQD in the germline V gene (reference sequence). This chain's CDR3 is CASSDRARSYNEQFF. CDR3 nucleotide sequence: TGCGCCAGCAGTGACCGAGCGAGGTCCTACAATGAGCAGTTCTTC.

The chain joins TRBV7-2 to TRBJ2-7, with D possibly being TRBD1 or TRBD2 (6 bases each). CDR1 and CDR2 from the germline V gene are SGHTA and FQGNSA. This CDR3 has 14 amino acids. V gave up 4 bases and J gave up 3 bases, with 13 bases separating them. The CDR3 sequence is CASSSGAEGYEQYF. Written as DNA, the CDR3 is TGTGCCAGCAGCTCGGGGGCGGAGGGCTACGAGCAGTACTTC. Together with reference TRBV7-2 and TRBJ2-7, the CDR3 gives the full variable domain: GAGVSQSPSNKVTEKGKDVELRCDPISGHTALYWYRQSLGQGLEFLIYFQGNSAPDKSGLPSDRFSAERTGGSVSTLTIQRTQQEDSAVYLCASSSGAEGYEQYFGPGTRLTVT.

CDR3 region: CASSLPGAGHEQYF. CDR3 in DNA: TGTGCCAGCAGCTTACCCGGCGCGGGCCACGAGCAGTACTTC. The chain couples TRBV11-2 to TRBJ2-7; the D gene is possibly TRBD2 (5 bases). The V gene lost 2 bases and the J gene lost 5 bases, with 13 bases spanning the gap. The CDR3 is 14 amino acids. The germline gives CDR1 SGHAT, CDR2 FQNNGV.